This T cell receptor (beta chain) was retrieved from a study of blood T cell repertoires in COVID-19. At the level of the study: Samples taken during acute and convalescent COVID-19 were collected in the United States, Italy and Spain. From T cells, B-cell-depleted T cells, or PBMCs came the material, which was cDNA or gDNA.

Per the study methods: How many nucleated cells were present was estimated from reference gene primer amplification. Clones were sequenced by immunoSEQ multiplex PCR, and TCRdb holds only the in-frame ones, with some missing. V, J and clone size derive from that table, while D and trimming were established from the DNA sequence. This table holds about 310,000 clones, 70% to 90% found once. V was pared by 6 bases and J by 1 base, with 9 bases between. Germline V lookup: CDR1 MDHEN, CDR2 SYDVKM. The CDR3 covers 13 residues. The J gene is TRBJ2-5, the V gene TRBV28, with a weak D call TRBD2 (5 bases). The sequenced sample consisted of peripheral blood. This clonotype originated in a woman aged 45-65 years who had recovered from COVID-19. CDR3 nucleotide sequence: TGTGCCAGCAGCTCAGGAGGCCAAGAGACCCAGTACTTC. Protein product: CASSSGGQETQYF.